Given below is one T cell receptor beta chain in context. This entry is derived from a study of shared clonotypes between healthy human individuals. Overall study: Donors had three CD4 naive, three CD4 memory, two CD8 naive and one CD8 memory plate apiece.

The CDR3 has 13 amino acids. The V and J ends lost 3 bases and 10 bases respectively, with 10 bases between them. Germline V gene data show CDR1 as SGHTA and CDR2 as FQGNSA. Profiling relied on immunoSEQ multiplex PCR, and the TCRdb table lists in-frame clones only, not all of them. The sample shows about 2,500,000 clones, 90% to 95% of them seen only once. The rearrangement links TRBV7-2 to TRBJ1-6; D is possibly TRBD1 (5 bases). The sample taken for sequencing was naive CD4+ T cells sorted from blood. As for subset: CD45RA+ positively selected. This sequence was found in a man between 18 and 35 years old in good health. CDR3 protein: CASSLNSGSPLHF. The CDR3, as DNA: TGTGCCAGCAGCTTGAACTCAGGGTCACCCCTCCACTTT.